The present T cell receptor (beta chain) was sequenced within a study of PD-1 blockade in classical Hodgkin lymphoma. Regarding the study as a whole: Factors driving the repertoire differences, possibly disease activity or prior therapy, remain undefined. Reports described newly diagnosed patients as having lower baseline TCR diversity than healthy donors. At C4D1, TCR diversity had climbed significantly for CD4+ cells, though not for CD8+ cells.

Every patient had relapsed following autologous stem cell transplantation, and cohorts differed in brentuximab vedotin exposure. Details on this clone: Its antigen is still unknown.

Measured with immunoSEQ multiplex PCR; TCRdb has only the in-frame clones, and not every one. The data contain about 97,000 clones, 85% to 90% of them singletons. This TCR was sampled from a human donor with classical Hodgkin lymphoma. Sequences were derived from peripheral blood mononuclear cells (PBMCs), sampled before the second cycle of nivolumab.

The CDR3 loop reads CASSPYAGTKNIQYF. DNA for the CDR3: TGTGCCAGCAGTCCCTACGCCGGCACCAAAAACATTCAGTACTTC. This chain joins TRBV6-5 and TRBJ2-4, with D unresolved. The CDR3 covers 15 residues. Germline CDR1 is MNHEY and CDR2 is SVGAGI. Trimming cost V 5 bases and J 2 bases, with 13 bases left between them.